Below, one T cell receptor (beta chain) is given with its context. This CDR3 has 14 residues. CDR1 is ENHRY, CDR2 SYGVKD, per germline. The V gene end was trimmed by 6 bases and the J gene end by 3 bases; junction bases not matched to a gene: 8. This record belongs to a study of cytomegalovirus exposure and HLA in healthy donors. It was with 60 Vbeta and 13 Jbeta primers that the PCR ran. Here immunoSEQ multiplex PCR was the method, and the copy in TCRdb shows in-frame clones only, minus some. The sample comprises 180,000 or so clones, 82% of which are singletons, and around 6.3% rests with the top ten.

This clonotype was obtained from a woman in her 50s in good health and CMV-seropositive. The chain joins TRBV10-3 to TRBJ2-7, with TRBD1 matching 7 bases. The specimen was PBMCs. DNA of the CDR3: TGTGCCATCAGACCCGACAGGGCCCTCTACGAGCAGTACTTC. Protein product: CAIRPDRALYEQYF.